Given below is one T cell receptor beta chain in context. Which antigen it targets is not known. No much larger clone is present one base from it, and per-base qualities are unavailable. The sample originates from a study of blood T cell repertoires in COVID-19 (dated by TCRdb to about 2020). Looking at the study overall: Samples from collaborators originated in the United States, Italy and Spain and spanned both the acute and convalescent phases of COVID-19. Samples came from the ongoing ImmuneRACE study (first 160 participants) plus 1,254 subjects from 6 global collaborators. Sample metadata almost always included a de-identified subject ID, COVID-19 status, age in years and sex. The prospective study material was composed of cDNA or gDNA derived from T cells, B-cell-depleted T cells, or PBMCs. Deeply sampled blood TCRbeta repertoires from subjects exposed to, actively infected with, or recovered from COVID-19 were included in the dataset. HLA class I and class II types, where available, came from metadata supplied by the sample provider rather than from assay-based typing. A freely available public database, intended as a resource for researchers studying the immune response to SARS-CoV-2, is where the repertoires were released. Broad study findings and their caveats: How much clinical and demographic metadata was included differed by source and by participant, and the metadata was provided uncurated.

TCRbeta CDR3 regions were amplified from genomic DNA using the immunoSEQ Assay, a bias-controlled multiplex PCR. Per the source publication's procedure: Nucleated cell counts per sample were estimated from amplification of reference gene primers within the assay. To quantify the absolute abundance of each unique TCRbeta CDR3 rearrangement, sequence reads were collapsed and filtered. Productive Simpson clonality was computed per sample as the square root of Simpson's diversity index over productive rearrangements. TCRdb limited this immuneACCESS table to in-frame rearrangements with V and J called. A share of clones is missing; checked studies link under half to unresolved V genes, and the rest is unexplained. D and trimming come from the DNA, and the V and J calls and clone size come from that table. The sample yields some 150,000 clones; 60% to 80% were counted once. The top ten clonotypes cover around 2.9% of the sample.

V lost 4 bases and J lost 2 bases, and the count of bases not matched to a germline gene is 5. The CDR3 holds 17 amino acids from the cysteine to the phenylalanine. Only the CDR3 DNA is retained, 51 bases long and in frame from the first base. The germline V gene (reference sequence) sets CDR1 to LNHDA and CDR2 to SQIVND. Enrolling through a virtual design, the prospective study's participants ranged in age from about 18 to 100 years and lived across roughly 24 United States geographic areas. Cohort assignment in the prospective study relied on participant-reported clinical history from a screening survey and a study questionnaire. ImmuneRACE Cohort 3 recovered participants were defined by two consecutive negative NP/OP PCR tests, healthcare professional clearance, or symptom resolution. Each participant in the prospective study had whole blood, serum and a nasopharyngeal or oropharyngeal swab collected by mobile phlebotomists. Over a 2-month period, participants in the prospective study had the option of providing additional blood draws and questionnaires. Before DNA extraction, prospective study blood samples were shipped either frozen or at room temperature.

Sequenced: PBMCs or T cells enriched from blood (not recorded which). The chain is made from TRBV19 and TRBJ2-1, and TRBD2 aligns with 13 junction nucleotides. This receptor was obtained from a woman aged 45-60 years who had recovered from COVID-19. The DNA sequence follows: TGTGCCAGTAGTACACCGGGACTAGCGGGACCCTACAATGAGCAGTTCTTC. Translated, it gives CASSTPGLAGPYNEQFF. The reference TRBV19 and TRBJ2-1 proteins fill in what lies around the CDR3, so the full variable domain reads DGGITQSPKYLFRKEGQNVTLSCEQNLNHDAMYWYRQDPGQGLRLIYYSQIVNDFQKGDIAEGYSVSREKKESFPLTVTSAQKNPTAFYLCASSTPGLAGPYNEQFFGPGTRLTVL.